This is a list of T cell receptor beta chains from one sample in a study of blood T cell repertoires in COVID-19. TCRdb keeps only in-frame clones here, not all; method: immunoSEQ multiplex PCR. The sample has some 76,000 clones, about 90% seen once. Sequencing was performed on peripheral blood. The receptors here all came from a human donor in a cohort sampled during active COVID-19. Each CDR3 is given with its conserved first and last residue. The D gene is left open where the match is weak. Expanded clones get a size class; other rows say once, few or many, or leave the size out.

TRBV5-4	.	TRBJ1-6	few	CASSPYVNSPLHF	TGTGCCAGCAGCCCCTATGTAAATTCACCCCTCCACTTT
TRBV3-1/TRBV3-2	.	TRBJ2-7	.	CASSQGPGIHYEQYF	TGTGCCAGCAGCCAAGGACCAGGAATACACTACGAGCAGTACTTC
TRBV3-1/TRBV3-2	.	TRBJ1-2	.	CASSQEGVNYGYTF	TGTGCCAGCAGCCAAGAAGGAGTTAACTATGGCTACACCTTC
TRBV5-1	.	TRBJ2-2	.	CASSLLGTTNTGELFF	TGCGCCAGCAGCTTGTTAGGGACAACGAACACCGGGGAGCTGTTTTTT
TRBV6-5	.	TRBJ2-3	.	CASSYSKEGYTQYF	TGTGCCAGCAGTTACTCGAAGGAGGGATATACGCAGTATTTT
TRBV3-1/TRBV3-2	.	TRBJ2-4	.	CASSAVGGETENIQYF	TGTGCCAGCAGCGCGGTAGGGGGAGAAACGGAAAACATTCAGTACTTC
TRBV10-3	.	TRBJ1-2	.	CAATGMGGGYTF	TGTGCCGCCACCGGGATGGGGGGAGGCTACACCTTC
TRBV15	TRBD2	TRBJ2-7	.	CATSRDGRGYHEQYF	TGTGCCACCAGCAGAGATGGGAGGGGTTACCACGAGCAGTACTTC
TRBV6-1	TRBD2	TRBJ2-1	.	CASSEMAGGPNEQFF	TGTGCCAGCAGTGAAATGGCGGGGGGGCCCAATGAGCAGTTCTTC
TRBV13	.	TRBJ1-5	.	CASSFEQGQPQHF	TGTGCCAGCAGCTTCGAACAGGGACAGCCCCAGCATTTT
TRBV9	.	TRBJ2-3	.	CASSPGVAQYF	TGTGCCAGCAGCCCCGGGGTGGCGCAGTATTTT
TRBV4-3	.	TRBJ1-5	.	CASSQDIRDNQPQHF	TGCGCCAGCAGCCAAGATATCAGGGACAATCAGCCCCAGCATTTT
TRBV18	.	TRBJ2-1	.	CASSPQSFQAVFTGEQFF	TGTGCCAGCTCACCACAATCCTTCCAGGCGGTTTTTACAGGAGAGCAGTTCTTC
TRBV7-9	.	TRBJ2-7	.	CASSLAGGNKQYF	TGTGCCAGCAGCTTAGCCGGCGGAAATAAGCAGTACTTC
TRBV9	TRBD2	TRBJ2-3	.	CASSVVGGGAPGTDTQYF	TGTGCCAGCAGCGTAGTTGGCGGGGGGGCACCTGGCACAGATACGCAGTATTTT
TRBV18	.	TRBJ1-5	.	CASSPRHTDQPQHF	TGTGCCAGCTCACCACGCCACACCGATCAGCCCCAGCATTTT
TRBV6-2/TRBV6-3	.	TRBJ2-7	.	CASSSPGLRLYEQYF	TGTGCCAGCAGTTCCCCGGGACTCAGGCTCTACGAGCAGTACTTC
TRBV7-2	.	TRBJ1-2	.	CASSPQSFLGYTF	TGTGCCAGCAGCCCACAGTCGTTTTTGGGCTACACCTTC
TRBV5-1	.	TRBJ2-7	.	CASSLVGETYEQYF	TGCGCCAGCAGCTTGGTGGGAGAAACCTACGAGCAGTACTTC
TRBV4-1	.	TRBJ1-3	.	CASSQPILSSGNTIYF	TGCGCCAGCAGCCAGCCCATCTTGAGCTCTGGAAACACCATATATTTT
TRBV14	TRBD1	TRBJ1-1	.	CASSQHQGQGLRLAFF	TGTGCCAGCAGCCAACATCAGGGACAGGGGTTGAGGTTGGCTTTCTTT
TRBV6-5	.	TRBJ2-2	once	CASTLWGGAAGELFF	TGTGCCAGCACCTTATGGGGGGGCGCCGCCGGGGAGCTGTTTTTT
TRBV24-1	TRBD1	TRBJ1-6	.	CATQGGHRGPYNSPLHF	TGTGCCACCCAAGGGGGACATAGGGGGCCCTATAATTCACCCCTCCACTTT
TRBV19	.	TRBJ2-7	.	CASSIVGTGYEQYF	TGTGCCAGTAGTATAGTCGGGACTGGCTACGAGCAGTACTTC
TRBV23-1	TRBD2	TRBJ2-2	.	CASSHFDSGGTGELFF	TGCGCCAGCAGTCACTTTGATAGCGGGGGCACCGGGGAGCTGTTTTTT
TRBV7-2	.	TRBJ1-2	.	CASSLGVREIPGYTF	TGTGCCAGCAGCTTAGGAGTCAGGGAAATTCCGGGCTACACCTTC
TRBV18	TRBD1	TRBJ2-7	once	CASSLTGTGREQYF	TGTGCCAGCTCACTAACCGGGACAGGGAGAGAGCAGTACTTC
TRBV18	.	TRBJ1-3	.	CASSPGQLLHSGNTIYF	TGTGCCAGCTCACCGGGGCAACTACTCCACTCTGGAAACACCATATATTTT
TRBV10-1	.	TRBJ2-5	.	CASSEERQETQYF	TGCGCCAGCAGTGAGGAGAGACAAGAGACCCAGTACTTC
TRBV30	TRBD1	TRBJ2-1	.	CAWSGTGRLVF	TGTGCCTGGAGTGGGACAGGGCGACTTGTCTTC
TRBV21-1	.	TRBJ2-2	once	CASSTSIVGATGELFF	TGTGCCAGCAGCACCTCTATCGTAGGGGCCACCGGGGAGCTGTTTTTT
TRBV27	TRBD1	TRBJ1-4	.	CASSLRGRTNEKLFF	TGTGCCAGCAGTTTGAGGGGGCGAACTAATGAAAAACTGTTTTTT
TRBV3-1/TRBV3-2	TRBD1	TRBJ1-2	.	CASSPAAVQGSYGYTF	TGTGCCAGCAGCCCTGCGGCCGTACAGGGGAGCTATGGCTACACCTTC
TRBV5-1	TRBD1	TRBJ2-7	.	CASSFQMTGAYEQYF	TGCGCCAGCAGCTTCCAAATGACAGGGGCCTACGAGCAGTACTTC
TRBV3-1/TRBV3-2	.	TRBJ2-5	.	CASSPRDSQETQYF	TGTGCCAGCAGTCCGCGGGACAGTCAAGAGACCCAGTACTTC
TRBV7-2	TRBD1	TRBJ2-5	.	CASSLRTGTETQYF	TGTGCCAGCAGCCTAAGGACAGGAACAGAGACCCAGTACTTC
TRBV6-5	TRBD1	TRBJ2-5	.	CAAQGVETQYF	TGTGCAGCGCAGGGGGTAGAGACCCAGTACTTC
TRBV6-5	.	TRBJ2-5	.	CASSYGGELETQYF	TGTGCCAGCAGTTACGGCGGGGAACTAGAGACCCAGTACTTC
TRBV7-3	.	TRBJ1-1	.	CASSLSVNTEAFF	TGTGCCAGCAGCTTATCTGTGAACACTGAAGCTTTCTTT
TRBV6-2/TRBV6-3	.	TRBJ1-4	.	CASSYSPYEKLFF	TGTGCCAGCAGTTACAGCCCCTATGAAAAACTGTTTTTT
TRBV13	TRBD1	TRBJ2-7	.	CASSTPGQGSNEQYF	TGTGCCAGCAGCACACCGGGACAGGGTAGTAACGAGCAGTACTTC
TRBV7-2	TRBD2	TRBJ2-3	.	CASQRGGWGTQYF	TGTGCCAGCCAGCGGGGGGGTTGGGGTACGCAGTATTTT